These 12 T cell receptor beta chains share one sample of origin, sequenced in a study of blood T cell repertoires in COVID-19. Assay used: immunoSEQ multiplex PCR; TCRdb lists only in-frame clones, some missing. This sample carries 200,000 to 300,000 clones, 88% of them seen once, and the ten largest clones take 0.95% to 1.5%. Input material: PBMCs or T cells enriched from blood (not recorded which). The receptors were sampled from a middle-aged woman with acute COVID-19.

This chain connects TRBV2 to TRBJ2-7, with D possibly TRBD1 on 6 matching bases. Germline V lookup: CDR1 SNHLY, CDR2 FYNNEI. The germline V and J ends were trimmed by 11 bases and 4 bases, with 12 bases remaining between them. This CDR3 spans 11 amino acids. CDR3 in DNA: TGTGCCGGGGGCCGGGCATACGAGCAGTACTTC. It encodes CAGGRAYEQYF.

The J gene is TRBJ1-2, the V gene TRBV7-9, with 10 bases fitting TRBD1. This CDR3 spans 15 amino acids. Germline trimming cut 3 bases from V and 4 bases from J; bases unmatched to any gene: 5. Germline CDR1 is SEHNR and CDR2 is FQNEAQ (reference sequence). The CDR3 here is CASSLGQGISYGYTF. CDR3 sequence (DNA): TGTGCCAGCAGCTTGGGACAGGGGATAAGCTATGGCTACACCTTC.

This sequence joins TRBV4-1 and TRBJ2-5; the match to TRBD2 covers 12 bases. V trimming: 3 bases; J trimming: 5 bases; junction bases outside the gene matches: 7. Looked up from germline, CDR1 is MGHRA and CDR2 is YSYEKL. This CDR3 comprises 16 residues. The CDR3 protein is CASSHSPSGRDETQYF. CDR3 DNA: TGCGCCAGCAGCCACTCGCCTAGCGGGAGGGACGAGACCCAGTACTTC.

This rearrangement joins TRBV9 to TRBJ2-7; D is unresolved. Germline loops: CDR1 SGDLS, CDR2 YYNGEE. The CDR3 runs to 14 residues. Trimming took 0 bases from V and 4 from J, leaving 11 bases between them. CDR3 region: CASSVGPPRYEQYF. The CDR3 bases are TGTGCCAGCAGCGTAGGTCCGCCGAGGTACGAGCAGTACTTC.

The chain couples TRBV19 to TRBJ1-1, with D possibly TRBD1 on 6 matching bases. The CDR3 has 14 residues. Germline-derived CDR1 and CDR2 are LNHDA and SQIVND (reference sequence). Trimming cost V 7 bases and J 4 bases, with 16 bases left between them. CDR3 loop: CASTTNRDPTEAFF. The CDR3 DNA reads TGTGCCAGTACCACAAACAGGGACCCCACTGAAGCTTTCTTT.

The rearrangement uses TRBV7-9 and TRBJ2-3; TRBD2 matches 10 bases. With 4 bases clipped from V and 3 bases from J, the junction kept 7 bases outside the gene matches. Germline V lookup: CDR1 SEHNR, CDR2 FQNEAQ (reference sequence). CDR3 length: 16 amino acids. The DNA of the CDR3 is TGTGCCAGCAGCTCCATGACGACTAGCGGGACAGATACGCAGTATTTT. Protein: CASSSMTTSGTDTQYF.

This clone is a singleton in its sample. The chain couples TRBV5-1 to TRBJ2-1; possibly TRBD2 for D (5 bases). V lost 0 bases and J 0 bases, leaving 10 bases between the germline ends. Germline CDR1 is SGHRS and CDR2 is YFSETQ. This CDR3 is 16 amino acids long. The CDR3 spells CASSLEAGSSYNEQFF. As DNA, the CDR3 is TGCGCCAGCAGCTTGGAGGCGGGTAGCTCCTACAATGAGCAGTTCTTC.

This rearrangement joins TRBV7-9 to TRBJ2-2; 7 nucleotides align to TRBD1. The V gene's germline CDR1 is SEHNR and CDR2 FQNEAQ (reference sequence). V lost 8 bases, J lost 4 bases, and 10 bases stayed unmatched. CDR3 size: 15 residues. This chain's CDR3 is CASSFRGGTTGELFF. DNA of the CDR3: TGTGCCAGCTCGTTCCGAGGGGGCACCACCGGGGAGCTGTTTTTT.

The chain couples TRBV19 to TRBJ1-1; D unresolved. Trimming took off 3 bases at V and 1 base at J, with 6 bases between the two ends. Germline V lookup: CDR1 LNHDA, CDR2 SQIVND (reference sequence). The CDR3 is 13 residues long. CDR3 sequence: CASSMSQNTEAFF. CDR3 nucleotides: TGTGCCAGTAGTATGTCACAGAACACTGAAGCTTTCTTT.

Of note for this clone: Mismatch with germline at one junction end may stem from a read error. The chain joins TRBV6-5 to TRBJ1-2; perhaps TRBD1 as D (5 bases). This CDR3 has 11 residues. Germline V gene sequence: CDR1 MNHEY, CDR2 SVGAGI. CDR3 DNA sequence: TGTGCCAGCAGCGGCGGACAAGCCAATTCCTTC. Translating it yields CASSGGQANSF.

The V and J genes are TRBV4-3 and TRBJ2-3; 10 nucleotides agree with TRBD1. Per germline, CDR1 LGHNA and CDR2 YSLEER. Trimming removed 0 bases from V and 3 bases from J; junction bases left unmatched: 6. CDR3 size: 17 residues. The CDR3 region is CASSQDPGQGLTDTQYF. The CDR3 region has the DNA TGCGCCAGCAGCCAAGATCCGGGACAGGGGTTAACAGATACGCAGTATTTT.

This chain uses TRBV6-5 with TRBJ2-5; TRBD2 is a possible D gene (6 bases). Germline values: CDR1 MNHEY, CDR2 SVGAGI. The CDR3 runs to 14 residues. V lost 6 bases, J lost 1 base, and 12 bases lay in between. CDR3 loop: CASSPGGTQETQYF. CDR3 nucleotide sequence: TGTGCCAGCAGCCCCGGCGGGACCCAAGAGACCCAGTACTTC.